What follows is one TCR beta chain and its context. TCR beta CDR3 regions were amplified from RNA transcripts. Using the HTBI primer set, a first-round RT-PCR was run on the TCR CDR3. TCRdb reprocessed the multiplex PCR reads via MiXCR and lists one record per CDR3 protein. The sample holds 500,000 or so distinct CDR3 sequences, roughly 17% seen once. Germline CDR1 and CDR2: LNHDA and SQIVND (reference sequence). The V end was cut by 1 base, the J end by 2 bases, with 8 bases between. This CDR3 is built from 14 residues. The sample is drawn from a study of T cells in Graves' hyperthyroidism and ophthalmopathy.

Sample: blood. The receptor was derived from a young woman with Graves' ophthalmopathy. The rearrangement links TRBV19 to TRBJ1-2; TRBD1 might be the D (5 bases). CDR3 loop: CASSIGTSNYGYTF. CDR3 sequence (DNA): TGTGCCAGTAGTATAGGGACATCCAACTATGGCTACACCTTC.